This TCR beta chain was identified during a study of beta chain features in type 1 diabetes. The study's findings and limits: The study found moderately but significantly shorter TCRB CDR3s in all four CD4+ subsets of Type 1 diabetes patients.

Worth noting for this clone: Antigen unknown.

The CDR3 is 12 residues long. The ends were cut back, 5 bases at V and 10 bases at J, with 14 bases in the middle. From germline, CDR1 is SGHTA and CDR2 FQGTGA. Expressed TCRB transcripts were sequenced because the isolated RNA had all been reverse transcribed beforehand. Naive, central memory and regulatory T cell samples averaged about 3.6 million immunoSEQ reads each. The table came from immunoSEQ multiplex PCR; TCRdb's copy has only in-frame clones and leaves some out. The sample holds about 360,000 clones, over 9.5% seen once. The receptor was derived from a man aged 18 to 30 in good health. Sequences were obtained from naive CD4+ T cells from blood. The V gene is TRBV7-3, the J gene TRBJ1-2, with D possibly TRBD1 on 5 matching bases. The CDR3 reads CASSPDGQFYTF. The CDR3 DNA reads TGTGCCAGCAGCCCGGACGGACAATTCTACACCTTC. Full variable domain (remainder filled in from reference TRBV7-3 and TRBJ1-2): GAGVSQTPSNKVTEKGKYVELRCDPISGHTALYWYRQSLGQGPEFLIYFQGTGAADDSGLPNDRFFAVRPEGSVSTLKIQRTERGDSAVYLCASSPDGQFYTFGSGTRLTVV.